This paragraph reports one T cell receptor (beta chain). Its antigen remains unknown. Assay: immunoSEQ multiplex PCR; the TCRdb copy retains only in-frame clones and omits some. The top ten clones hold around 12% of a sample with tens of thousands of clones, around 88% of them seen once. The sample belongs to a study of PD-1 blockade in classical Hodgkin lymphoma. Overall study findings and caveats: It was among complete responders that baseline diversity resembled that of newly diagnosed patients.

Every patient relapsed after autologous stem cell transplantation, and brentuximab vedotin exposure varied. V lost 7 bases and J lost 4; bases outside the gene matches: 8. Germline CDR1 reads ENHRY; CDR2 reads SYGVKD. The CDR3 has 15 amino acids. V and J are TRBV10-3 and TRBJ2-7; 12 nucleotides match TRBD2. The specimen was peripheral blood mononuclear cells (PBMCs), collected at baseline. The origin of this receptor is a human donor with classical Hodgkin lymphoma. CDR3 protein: CAITASGGAGYEQYF. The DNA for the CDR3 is TGTGCCATCACAGCTAGCGGGGGGGCAGGGTACGAGCAGTACTTC.